What follows is one TCR beta chain and its context. The data derive from a study of early T cells in non-severe SARS-CoV-2 infection. Germline V CDR1 and CDR2: SNHLY, FYNNEI. V shed 7 bases and J 5 bases; nucleotides not matched to a gene: 10. The length of the CDR3 is 14 residues. TCRdb processed the 5' RACE reads anew with MiXCR; each CDR3 protein has one entry. The data show 50,000 or so distinct CDR3 sequences, with 5.6% seen just once and roughly 4.5% held by the top ten. Sequencing was performed on whole blood. The chain employs TRBV2 and TRBJ1-1; 7 bases are a match to TRBD1. This receptor was taken from an adult who was a healthcare worker with PCR-confirmed SARS-CoV-2 infection or an uninfected control (not recorded which). The CDR3, as DNA: TGTGCCAGCACCATGACAGGGCTGGGAACTGAAGCTTTCTTT. Protein: CASTMTGLGTEAFF.